This entry describes one T cell receptor beta chain. The CDR3 runs 16 residues. V gave up 7 bases and J gave up 0 bases; unmatched junction bases: 8. CDR1 is SNHLY, CDR2 FYNNEI, per germline. This table comes from immunoSEQ multiplex PCR, and its TCRdb copy is limited to in-frame clones, with some not included. Altogether 100,000 or so clones are present, approximately 91% being singletons, with the ten largest covering approximately 2.2%. This sample stems from a study of blood T cell repertoires in COVID-19. About the research overall: Sites across the United States, Italy and Spain contributed samples from acute and convalescent COVID-19.

The sample taken for sequencing was peripheral blood. The TCR comes from a man aged 45-60 years with active COVID-19. V is TRBV2 and J is TRBJ1-5; 8 nucleotides align to TRBD1. CDR3 bases: TGTGCCAGCACCCTTGAACAGGGGGTTAGCAATCAGCCCCAGCATTTT. Its protein is CASTLEQGVSNQPQHF.